These T cell receptor beta chains were read from a single sample in a study of shared clonotypes between healthy human individuals. Here immunoSEQ multiplex PCR was the method, and the copy in TCRdb shows in-frame clones only, minus some. The table includes roughly 1,000,000 clones, approximately 80% detected once. The specimen sequenced was memory CD4+ T cells from PBMCs. These receptors all stem from a man between 18 and 35 years old in good health. Some clones in this sample may be carry-over from other donors' samples. The CDR3 runs from the conserved cysteine through the conserved F or W. D genes are given only for firm matches. Clone size is shown for a subset of rows, as once, few, many or a class of expanded clone.

clone_size d_call j_call v_call cdr3_nt cdr3_aa
- TRBD2 TRBJ2-7 TRBV6-5 TGTGCCAGCAGTTCAAGGACTAGCGATCCTGACGAGCAGTACTTC CASSSRTSDPDEQYF
- - TRBJ1-1 TRBV2 TGTGCCAGCACGGGGAGAGTGAACACTGAAGCTTTCTTT CASTGRVNTEAFF
- - TRBJ2-5 TRBV21-1 TGTGCCAGCAGATCCTCAAGGTCCCGACCGGACAGTATCCAAGAGACCCAGTACTTC CASRSSRSRPDSIQETQYF
- - TRBJ2-1 TRBV5-1 TGCGCCAGCAGCTTGGCTCTGGGCTTCTCCTCCTACAATGAGCAGTTCTTC CASSLALGFSSYNEQFF
- - TRBJ2-7 TRBV7-8 TGTGCCAGCAGCTTAGTCCTTGGCAGGCAGTACTTC CASSLVLGRQYF
- - TRBJ2-7 TRBV7-9 TGTGCCAGCAGCCCACGAGGGATCTACGAGCAGTACTTC CASSPRGIYEQYF
few TRBD1 TRBJ2-1 TRBV28 TGTGCCAGCAGTTCCTCCTTTGGACAGGGCCCGTACAATGAGCAGTTCTTC CASSSSFGQGPYNEQFF
many - TRBJ2-6 TRBV5-4 TGTGCCAGCAGCTCGGTCATACAGGGATCTGGGGCCAACGTCCTGACTTTC CASSSVIQGSGANVLTF
- TRBD2 TRBJ2-2 TRBV30 TGTGCCTGGAGTGTTATCTTGCGCGGGAGGGCCGTCGGGGAGCTGTTTTTT CAWSVILRGRAVGELFF
- - TRBJ1-2 TRBV6-5 TGTGCCAGCAGCCTGAGGGATTCCTATGGCTACACCTTC CASSLRDSYGYTF
- - TRBJ1-1 TRBV28 TGTGCCAGCAGACGGACGCTTGAAGCTTTCTTT CASRRTLEAFF
- - TRBJ1-1 TRBV6-1 TGTGCCAGCAGTGCCGGGATGAACACTGAAGCTTTCTTT CASSAGMNTEAFF
- - TRBJ1-1 TRBV28 TGTGCCAGCAGTTCACCGAGAGGACATTCCGCGAACACTGAAGCTTTCTTT CASSSPRGHSANTEAFF
- - TRBJ1-2 TRBV7-8 TGTGCCAGCAGCAGACAGGAAAATAACTATGGCTACACCTTC CASSRQENNYGYTF
- TRBD1 TRBJ2-7 TRBV5-1 TGCGCCAGCAGCACCGGGACAGGGGATTCCGAGCAGTACTTC CASSTGTGDSEQYF
- - TRBJ2-3 TRBV11-2 TGTGCCAGCAGCCCCCGCGGAAGGAGGTCTAGCACAGATACGCAGTATTTT CASSPRGRRSSTDTQYF
- - TRBJ1-2 TRBV7-3 TGTGCCAGCAGCGATTCCGGGCAGGTGGGCTACACCTTC CASSDSGQVGYTF
once TRBD1 TRBJ1-1 TRBV9 TGTGCCAGCAGCTCCTTGACAGGGCCGACTGAAGCTTTCTTT CASSSLTGPTEAFF
few - TRBJ2-1 TRBV11-2 TGTGCCAGCAGAAACTCTCGGGGAAGCTCCTACAATGAGCAGTTCTTC CASRNSRGSSYNEQFF
- - TRBJ1-1 TRBV7-3 TGTGCCAGCAGCTTAACCCCCCCAGGAGGCGCTGAAGCTTTCTTT CASSLTPPGGAEAFF
- - TRBJ2-7 TRBV7-3 TGTGCCAGCAGCTTCCAGGGGACCGTGGGCGAGCAGTACTTC CASSFQGTVGEQYF
- - TRBJ2-7 TRBV6-5 TGTGCCAGCAGTTACTCGTACACATCCTACGAGCAGTACTTC CASSYSYTSYEQYF
- - TRBJ2-2 TRBV5-1 TGCGCCAGCAGCTGGCCCTACGGAAGGGCGAACACCGGGGAGCTGTTTTTT CASSWPYGRANTGELFF
- TRBD2 TRBJ2-3 TRBV6-1 TGTGCCAGCAGTGGGATAGCGGGAGGTGGCACAGATACGCAGTATTTT CASSGIAGGGTDTQYF
few - TRBJ1-2 TRBV7-9 TGTGCCAGCAGCCCGGGAGGGTTCTATGGCTACACCTTC CASSPGGFYGYTF
- - TRBJ1-1 TRBV7-9 TGTGCCAGCAGCTCGGCGGGAGGGGGGACTGAAGCTTTCTTT CASSSAGGGTEAFF
- - TRBJ1-4 TRBV19 TGTGCCAGTAGTCGGGGGTCTTTGGGAGAAAAACTGTTTTTT CASSRGSLGEKLFF
- - TRBJ2-7 TRBV7-2 TGTGCCAGCAGCTTATTAACCAGTAGGGCAGGGTGGTACGAGCAGTACTTC CASSLLTSRAGWYEQYF
- - TRBJ2-4 TRBV6-1 TGTGCCAGCAGTGTTCAACTAGTCGACAAAAACATTCAGTACTTC CASSVQLVDKNIQYF
- TRBD2 TRBJ2-1 TRBV4-2 TGTGCCAGCAGCCTCGAAACGCCCCCAAGGGGCGGGGGCTACAATGAGCAGTTCTTC CASSLETPPRGGGYNEQFF
- - TRBJ1-1 TRBV5-6 TGTGCCAGCAGCTGGGCGGGGGGGACTGAAGCTTTCTTT CASSWAGGTEAFF
- TRBD1 TRBJ2-7 TRBV18 TGTGCCAGCTCACCGATGGGACAGGGAAAGACCGAGCAGTACTTC CASSPMGQGKTEQYF
few TRBD2 TRBJ2-1 TRBV7-2 TGTGCCAGCAGCCGAGAGCGGGACCCTGTCTACAATGAGCAGTTCTTC CASSRERDPVYNEQFF
- - TRBJ2-5 TRBV6-5 TGTGCCAGTTCTCCCGGGGAGACCCAGTACTTC CASSPGETQYF
- - TRBJ2-1 TRBV29-1 TGCAGCGTTGATCGGGAGTTACCTAATGAGCAGTTCTTC CSVDRELPNEQFF
few - TRBJ1-1 TRBV15 TGTGCCACCAGCAGAGAGGGCCCTGAAGCTTTCTTT CATSREGPEAFF
- - TRBJ2-5 TRBV5-4 TGTGCCAGCAGCTTGTATGGGGGGTGGGAGACCCAGTACTTC CASSLYGGWETQYF
- - TRBJ2-1 TRBV7-2 TGTGCCAGCAGCTTAGCGTGGAGGGGAGGTCGCAATGAGCAGTTCTTC CASSLAWRGGRNEQFF
- TRBD2 TRBJ2-1 TRBV7-7 TGTGCCAGCAGCCTCCTGACTAGCGCCAATGAGCAGTTCTTC CASSLLTSANEQFF
few TRBD1 TRBJ2-7 TRBV6-5 TGTGCCAGCACGGGACAGGGCGGCGAGCAGTACTTC CASTGQGGEQYF
- - TRBJ1-2 TRBV4-3 TGCGCCAGCAGCCAACTCTTCGGAAACTATGGCTACACCTTC CASSQLFGNYGYTF
once - TRBJ1-1 TRBV28 TGTGCCAGCAGTCCTCCGGGAGGGGTAGTGAAAGCTTTCTTT CASSPPGGVVKAFF